The T cell receptor (beta chain) described here comes from a study of cytomegalovirus exposure and HLA in healthy donors. Findings of the study overall: TRBV6-2, TRBV6-3 and some other V segments were excluded as indistinguishable.

PCR was performed using 60 Vbeta and 13 Jbeta primers. Assay used: immunoSEQ multiplex PCR; TCRdb lists only in-frame clones, some missing. The table includes about 130,000 clones, around 72% detected once. Germline lookup yields CDR1 SGHRS and CDR2 YFSETQ. The CDR3 runs to 15 residues. V lost 0 bases, J lost 4 bases, and 14 bases lay in between. A word on this clone: The target antigen is unknown.

The source material was PBMCs. The receptor was derived from a woman between 40 and 55 years old in good health and CMV-seronegative. This chain uses TRBV5-1 with TRBJ2-7; D might be TRBD1 (5 bases). In nucleotides, the CDR3 is TGCGCCAGCAGCTTGGATCTAGGGGTCGGGTACGAGCAGTACTTC. Translating it yields CASSLDLGVGYEQYF.